This TCR beta chain appears in the sequencing data of a study of blood T cell repertoires in COVID-19. At the level of the study: PBMCs, B-cell-depleted T cells, or T cells were the source of the cDNA or gDNA that made up the material.

This CDR3 is 16 amino acids long. V gave up 4 bases and J gave up 3 bases, with 18 bases separating them. Germline V gene data show CDR1 as SGHNT and CDR2 as YYREEE (reference sequence). Profiling relied on immunoSEQ multiplex PCR, and the TCRdb table lists in-frame clones only, not all of them. The sample records fewer than 110,000 clones, 80% to 95% being singletons. The chain joins TRBV5-4 to TRBJ2-3; maybe TRBD2 (6 bases). This TCR was sampled from a man aged 50-60 years with active COVID-19. Sample: peripheral blood. The CDR3, as DNA: TGTGCCAGCAGCCGCGTGGTAGGGACTTCTACAGATACGCAGTATTTT. As protein: CASSRVVGTSTDTQYF.